The 18 T cell receptor beta chains below all came from one sample that was sequenced in a study of T cell clonality in common variable immunodeficiency. TCRdb's table, derived via immunoSEQ multiplex PCR, lists solely in-frame clones and lacks some. This table holds 42,000 or so clones with no singletons; the top ten claim over 1.2%. Sequenced input: peripheral blood mononuclear cells. The receptors originated from a person aged 18 to 69 in good health.

This clone has a count of ten or more. CDR3 residues: CAWSLDSGGKNEQYF. CDR3 DNA (partial): TGTGCCTGGAGTTTGGACAGCGGAGGGAAAAACGAG. The chain recombines TRBV30 with TRBJ2-7, with D possibly being TRBD1 or TRBD2 (6 bases each). The read ends 3 residues before the CDR3 terminus; that terminus is restored from the germline J gene. Germline loops: CDR1 GTSNPN, CDR2 SVGIG (reference sequence). CDR3 size: 15 residues. Trimming removed 2 bases from V and 5 bases from J, with 19 bases in between.

About this clone: The observed sequence ends 3 residues before the CDR3 terminus, with the missing tail filled in from the germline J gene. The chain links TRBV2 to TRBJ2-1, with TRBD1 matching over 10 bases. Germline CDR1 SNHLY, CDR2 FYNNEI. After removal of 6 bases from V and 9 bases from J, the junction contained 5 bases not matched to a gene. The CDR3 sequence is 13 residues long. The CDR3 loop reads CASSGQGGFEQFF. The DNA read from the CDR3 is TGTGCCAGCAGCGGACAGGGGGGCTTTGAG.

This clone was seen at least ten times. CDR3 amino acids: CAWRGLAGFTNTGELFF. The DNA read from the CDR3 is TGTGCCTGGAGAGGACTAGCGGGATTTACGAACACCGGGGAG. This chain connects TRBV30 to TRBJ2-2; the match to TRBD2 covers 12 bases. Sequencing ends 3 residues short of the CDR3 end; the germline J gene provides the rest. Trimming took 3 bases from V and 0 from J; bases not matched to a gene: 5. CDR3 length equals 17 residues. In germline, CDR1 is GTSNPN, CDR2 SVGIG (reference sequence).

Only a few counts were recorded for this clone. Sequencing ends 3 residues short of the CDR3 end; the germline J gene provides the rest. The chain combines TRBV19 with TRBJ1-2, with D uncertain. Per germline, CDR1 LNHDA and CDR2 SQIVND (reference sequence). The CDR3 runs to 14 residues. The CDR3 region is CASSLSGQTDTYTF. The covered CDR3 bases are TGTGCCAGTAGTCTCAGCGGCCAAACAGATACC.

A note on this clone: The CDR3 end falls 3 residues outside the read, so it is completed with the germline J gene. The rearrangement uses TRBV7-2 and TRBJ1-6; D possibly corresponds to TRBD1 (6 bases). CDR3 length: 15 amino acids. V lost 5 bases, J lost 10 bases, and 18 bases lay in between. Germline loops: CDR1 SGHTA, CDR2 FQGNSA. This chain's CDR3 is CASSPEQGSGSPLHF. CDR3 DNA, as far as it was read: TGTGCCAGCAGCCCGGAACAGGGTTCGGGATCACCC.

This clone was observed many times. The CDR3 end falls 3 residues outside the read, so it is completed with the germline J gene. V and J are TRBV7-3 and TRBJ1-1; 10 bases agree with TRBD1. Per germline, CDR1 SGHTA and CDR2 FQGTGA. The V and J ends lost 5 bases and 3 bases, in that order; junction bases with no gene match: 9. This CDR3 region has 16 residues. The covered CDR3 bases are TGTGCCAGCAGCGCGGGACAGGGGATGGGGGACACTGAA. This encodes CASSAGQGMGDTE. The whole CDR3 sequence is CASSAGQGMGDTEAFF.

This clone has at least ten counts. The observed sequence ends 3 residues before the CDR3 terminus, with the missing tail filled in from the germline J gene. The V call is TRBV12-3 or TRBV12-4, the J call TRBJ2-1, with 10 nucleotides matching TRBD2. This CDR3 region has 15 residues. The V gene end was trimmed by 5 bases and the J gene end by 7 bases; junction bases not matched to a gene: 8. The CDR3 bases that were read are TGTGCCAGCAGTCCCCTAGCGGGAGTTACAAATGAG. It yields the protein CASSPLAGVTNE. The CDR3 in its entirety is CASSPLAGVTNEQFF.

This clone was observed many times. The CDR3 extends 3 residues past the end of the read, so its final part is completed from the germline J gene. This chain links TRBV28 with TRBJ1-1; perhaps TRBD1 as D (5 bases). V lost 4 bases and J lost 0, with 12 bases in between. This CDR3 is 15 amino acids long. Germline CDR1 is MDHEN and CDR2 is SYDVKM. CDR3 region: CASSSSGTMNTEAFF. CDR3 bases read: TGTGCCAGCAGTTCCTCCGGGACTATGAACACTGAA.

This clone has ten or more counts. With the read ending 3 residues before the CDR3 end, the germline J gene is used to fill in that end. The chain employs TRBV7-3 and TRBJ2-5; 9 positions match TRBD2. Looked up from germline, CDR1 is SGHTA and CDR2 is FQGTGA. The CDR3 is made up of 16 amino acids. Germline trimming cut 5 bases from V and 2 bases from J; bases unmatched to any gene: 9. Here the CDR3 reads CASSPPGGGGQETQYF. The covered CDR3 bases are TGTGCCAGCAGCCCCCCGGGCGGGGGGGGGCAAGAGACC.

This clone has at least ten counts. The read finishes 3 residues shy of the CDR3 end, and the germline J gene is used to complete it. The chain employs TRBV29-1 and TRBJ2-7, with D unresolved. The germline V gene encodes CDR1 SQVTM and CDR2 ANQGSEA. CDR3 length equals 14 residues. Trimming stripped 3 bases from V and 2 bases from J, with 14 bases between. The CDR3 loop reads CSVDSVVPPYEQYF. Incomplete CDR3 DNA: TGCAGCGTTGATTCGGTTGTTCCCCCCTACGAG.

This clone was observed at least ten times. The CDR3 end falls 3 residues outside the read, so it is completed with the germline J gene. This sequence joins TRBV7-8 and TRBJ2-3, with 9 bases fitting TRBD2. Germline CDR1 SGHVS, CDR2 FQNEAQ. Trimming took 5 bases from V and 5 from J; bases not matched to a gene: 5. This CDR3 region has 14 residues. The part of the CDR3 DNA that was read is TGTGCCAGCAGCGCCAGCGGGAGGCAAGATACG. Its translation: CASSASGRQDT. The complete CDR3 protein is CASSASGRQDTQYF. The complete variable domain, with remaining parts taken from reference TRBV7-8 and TRBJ2-3, reads GAGVSQSPRYKVAKRGQDVALRCDPISGHVSLFWYQQALGQGPEFLTYFQNEAQLDKSGLPSDRFFAERPEGSVSTLKIQRTQQEDSAVYLCASSASGRQDTQYFGPGTRLTVL.

The table lists this clone with many counts. The CDR3 end lies 3 residues beyond the end of the read and is filled in from the germline J gene. The chain joins TRBV28 to TRBJ2-7, with D perhaps matching TRBD2 (5 bases). The germline V gene encodes CDR1 MDHEN and CDR2 SYDVKM. This CDR3 region has 13 residues. The V end lost 6 bases, the J end lost 6 bases, and 15 bases lay between the germline ends. The DNA read from the CDR3 is TGTGCCAGCAGCGATCCCGTCAGCGGCGAG. Its translation: CASSDPVSGE. The entire CDR3 sequence reads CASSDPVSGEQYF.

This clone was seen at least ten times. The read ends 3 residues early relative to the CDR3; the germline J gene fills the gap. The chain couples TRBV19 to TRBJ1-2; 7 bases align to TRBD1. Germline CDR1 reads LNHDA; CDR2 reads SQIVND (reference sequence). The CDR3 consists of 14 residues. Losses at the gene ends were 6 bases for V and 3 bases for J; bases not matched to a gene: 7. CDR3 bases read: TGTGCCAGTAGGACAGGGTATGGCGACTATGGC. Amino acid sequence: CASRTGYGDYG. The complete CDR3 sequence is CASRTGYGDYGYTF.

This clone was detected many times. This CDR3 reads CASSRDRGRADTQYF. CDR3 bases read: TGTGCCAGCAGCCGCGACAGGGGGCGAGCAGATACG. J is TRBJ2-3 and V is TRBV12-3 or TRBV12-4; 10 nucleotides agree with TRBD1. The read is 3 residues too short to cover the CDR3 end, so that end is filled in from the germline J gene. CDR3 length: 15 residues. Unmatched junction bases numbered 7, after V lost 6 bases and J lost 4 bases.

By share, this clone ranks as medium-sized. The CDR3 is cut off 3 residues early in the read; its end comes from the germline J gene. V usage is TRBV29-1 and J usage is TRBJ2-4, with 8 bases aligning to TRBD2. The CDR3 has 15 amino acids. Unmatched junction bases numbered 10, after V lost 3 bases and J lost 6 bases. Germline CDR1 is SQVTM and CDR2 is ANQGSEA. CDR3 protein: CSVEAGLAFSNIQYF. The sequenced part of the CDR3 DNA is TGCAGCGTTGAGGCCGGACTAGCTTTCTCAAACATT.

This clone was seen many times. The read halts 3 residues ahead of the CDR3 end, with the missing end drawn from the germline J gene. The chain combines TRBV20-1 with TRBJ2-7, with 7 bases identical to TRBD1. The V gene's germline CDR1 is DFQATT and CDR2 SNEGSKA (reference sequence). Trimming at V came to 5 bases and at J to 0 bases, leaving 10 bases not matched to a gene. The CDR3 covers 15 residues. CDR3 DNA (partial): TGCAGTGCTTACACGAAGGGGGCGAGCTCCTACGAG. This encodes CSAYTKGASSYE. The entire CDR3 protein reads CSAYTKGASSYEQYF.

This clone was counted ten times or more. The CDR3 goes on 3 residues after the read ends, and that part is filled in from the germline J gene. The V and J genes are TRBV7-9 and TRBJ2-3; 7 nucleotides align to TRBD1. The CDR3 is 15 amino acids. Germline loops: CDR1 SEHNR, CDR2 FQNEAQ (reference sequence). Germline trimming cut 6 bases from V and 4 bases from J; bases unmatched to any gene: 10. The CDR3 protein is CASRPRGRQADTQYF. The DNA read from the CDR3 is TGTGCCAGCAGACCAAGGGGGCGCCAGGCAGATACG.

This clone was recorded at least ten times. The DNA ends 3 residues before the CDR3 does, and the rest of the CDR3 is filled in from the germline J gene. J is TRBJ1-4 and V is TRBV6-2 or TRBV6-3; a possible D gene is TRBD1 (5 bases). Trimming took 8 bases from V and 3 from J, leaving 16 bases between them. The germline V gene has CDR1 MNHEY and CDR2 SVGEGT. The CDR3 runs to 15 residues. The CDR3 bases that were read are TGTGCCAGCGCATCCGCCGGGGGGTCTAATGAAAAA. Encoded protein: CASASAGGSNEK. The whole CDR3 protein is CASASAGGSNEKLFF.